The 4 T cell receptor beta chains listed next were all sequenced from one sample in a study of blood T cell repertoires in COVID-19. The repertoire was sequenced with immunoSEQ multiplex PCR; TCRdb's copy has only in-frame clones and lacks some. The sample has 200,000 to 250,000 clones, 80% to 90% seen once. The sample consisted of peripheral blood. All receptors come from a man between 18 and 29 years old with active or convalescent COVID-19.

This chain connects TRBV12-3 or TRBV12-4 to TRBJ2-5; no reliable D call. The V end lost 6 bases, the J end lost 5 bases, and 7 bases lay between the germline ends. The CDR3 contains 11 residues. The CDR3 reads CASSPAETQYF. Written as DNA, the CDR3 is TGTGCCAGCAGCCCCGCGGAGACCCAGTACTTC.

V gene TRBV6-5 combines with J gene TRBJ2-3; 9 nucleotides match TRBD1. This CDR3 spans 15 amino acids. Germline V gene data show CDR1 as MNHEY and CDR2 as SVGAGI. Unmatched junction bases numbered 8, after V lost 4 bases and J lost 6 bases. This CDR3 reads CASSSRGTGRDTQYF. DNA for the CDR3: TGTGCCAGCAGTTCTCGTGGGACAGGGCGGGATACGCAGTATTTT.

This clone appeared once. The chain employs TRBV19 and TRBJ2-1, with D perhaps matching TRBD2 (6 bases). CDR1 and CDR2 from the germline V gene are LNHDA and SQIVND (reference sequence). This CDR3 is 13 amino acids long. V lost 10 bases and J 6 bases, leaving 16 bases between the germline ends. CDR3 sequence (DNA): TGTGCCACCGTAGGGACTGCCCTCAATGAGCAGTTCTTC. The encoded protein is CATVGTALNEQFF.

This clone was detected only once. This chain joins TRBV28 and TRBJ2-1; 7 positions match TRBD2. Germline V gene sequence: CDR1 MDHEN, CDR2 SYDVKM. CDR3 size: 12 residues. Written as DNA, the CDR3 is TGTTCCTGGGGGGGGGAAAACAATGAGCAGTTCTTC. Amino acid sequence: CSWGGENNEQFF.